This T cell receptor (beta chain) was observed in a study of T cell changes during pregnancy in multiple sclerosis (dated by TCRdb to between 2018 and 2021). At the level of the whole study: The study looked at changes in the T cell repertoire across pregnancy in women with multiple sclerosis.

Trimming removed 6 bases from V and 4 bases from J, leaving 16 bases between the germline ends. CDR1 and CDR2 are drawn from the germline V gene: MDHEN, SYDVKM. Its CDR3 holds 15 amino acids, cysteine through phenylalanine. Only the CDR3 region is kept as DNA, spanning 45 bases read in frame from base 1. Of note for this clone: It has no known antigen specificity. No qualities accompany the bases; no much larger clone lies one base away.

Receptors were amplified or captured by the immunoSEQ multiplex PCR assay. Imported from immuneACCESS, the table was reduced by TCRdb to in-frame sequences with V and J called. These copies leave out some clones; in studies compared against another copy, an unresolved V gene accounts for under half, and the cause of the remainder is not known. This sample gives about 79,000 clones in total; about 93% of them show up just once. The leading ten clones occupy 0.47% of the sample. The sequence links TRBV28 to TRBJ1-5; tentative D gene TRBD1, with 6 bases matching. The sample here was CD4+ T cells from peripheral blood mononuclear cells, taken in the second trimester of pregnancy. The receptor was isolated from a female donor with multiple sclerosis, enrolled in a pregnancy study. The CDR3: CASRAQGNENQPQHF. Read as DNA, the sequence is TGTGCCAGCAGGGCGCAGGGGAACGAGAATCAGCCCCAGCATTTT.